A single sample is the source of the 32 T cell receptor beta chains below, sequenced in a study of T cell responses to AZD1222 COVID-19 vaccine. Some clones are missing from TCRdb's copy, which holds only in-frame ones; the method was immunoSEQ multiplex PCR. The table has 95,000 to 100,000 clones, around nine tenths seen once. This sample comprised peripheral blood, obtained on day 0 of AZD1222 vaccination. These receptors came from an adult in good health.

This rearrangement joins TRBV29-1 to TRBJ1-1; TRBD1 might be the D (6 bases). Germline V gives CDR1 SQVTM, CDR2 ANQGSEA. Trimming shortened V by 6 bases and J by 0 bases, and 23 bases separated the two germline ends. There are 17 residues in the CDR3. CDR3 sequence: CSVAPLPGHNMNTEAFF. CDR3 coding DNA: TGCAGCGTCGCGCCTCTTCCGGGACACAACATGAACACTGAAGCTTTCTTT.

Here the CDR3 reads CASSWDLAGTTDTQYF. As DNA, the CDR3 is TGTGCCAGCAGTTGGGATCTAGCGGGGACCACAGATACGCAGTATTTT. V and J are TRBV28 and TRBJ2-3, with 9 nucleotides matching TRBD2. In germline, CDR1 is MDHEN, CDR2 SYDVKM. The CDR3 consists of 16 residues. With 4 bases clipped from V and 2 bases from J, the junction kept 7 bases outside the gene matches.

This rearrangement joins TRBV25-1 to TRBJ2-7; TRBD1 matches 8 bases. With 5 bases clipped from V and 5 bases from J, the junction kept 11 bases outside the gene matches. The CDR3 is made up of 15 amino acids. The germline V gene has CDR1 MGHDK and CDR2 SYGVNS. CDR3 coding DNA: TGTGCCAGCAGTCCCGAAGCGGACAGGGTCCACGAGCAGTACTTC. The encoded protein is CASSPEADRVHEQYF.

The CDR3 DNA sequence: TGTGCCAGTAACGTCAGGGTGGATCAGCCCCAGCATTTT. As protein: CASNVRVDQPQHF. This chain connects TRBV19 to TRBJ1-5, with D perhaps matching TRBD1 (5 bases). The ends were cut back, 7 bases at V and 5 bases at J, with 12 bases in the middle. The CDR3 loop spans 13 amino acids. Germline CDR1 and CDR2: LNHDA and SQIVND (reference sequence).

The gene calls are TRBV28 and TRBJ1-4, with TRBD1 matching over 8 bases. Per the germline V gene, CDR1 is MDHEN and CDR2 is SYDVKM. The CDR3 has 15 residues. The V gene end was trimmed by 2 bases and the J gene end by 5 bases; junction bases not matched to a gene: 4. The CDR3 DNA sequence: TGTGCCAGCAGTTTACTCGGGACAGGAAATGAAAAACTGTTTTTT. Translation gives CASSLLGTGNEKLFF.

This chain links TRBV18 with TRBJ1-2; tentatively, D is TRBD1 (6 bases). Germline loops: CDR1 KGHSH, CDR2 LQKENI. V lost 3 bases and J lost 6, with 11 bases in between. There are 13 residues in the CDR3. CDR3: CASSPGTRNGYTF. In nucleotides, the CDR3 is TGTGCCAGCTCACCTGGGACACGGAATGGCTACACCTTC.

This chain links TRBV5-6 with TRBJ1-2, with D uncertain. The CDR3 runs to 14 residues. With 4 bases removed from V and 2 bases from J, the gap between germline ends came to 12 bases. Germline-derived CDR1 and CDR2 are SGHDT and YYEEEE. The CDR3: CASSKENLNYGYTF. DNA of the CDR3: TGTGCCAGCAGCAAAGAGAATTTGAACTATGGCTACACCTTC.

The chain couples TRBV5-4 to TRBJ2-7; 7 bases match TRBD1. The junction had 6 bases not matched to a gene; V was cut back by 4 bases and J by 2 bases. The germline V gene has CDR1 SGHNT and CDR2 YYREEE (reference sequence). The CDR3 has 14 residues. This CDR3 reads CASSRGQETYEQYF. The CDR3 region has the DNA TGTGCCAGCAGCCGAGGACAGGAGACCTACGAGCAGTACTTC.

The chain carries TRBV30 and TRBJ1-1, with 8 bases aligning to TRBD1. Germline V gives CDR1 GTSNPN, CDR2 SVGIG (reference sequence). The CDR3 loop spans 15 amino acids. Trimming took 3 bases from V and 3 from J; bases not matched to a gene: 9. The CDR3 region has the DNA TGTGCCTGGAGCGAACAGGGGGGAGGGTACACTGAAGCTTTCTTT. Residues: CAWSEQGGGYTEAFF.

The V gene is TRBV6-5, the J gene TRBJ1-2; TRBD1 matches 7 bases. Trimming took 5 bases from V and 0 from J; bases not matched to a gene: 3. CDR3 length: 14 amino acids. Germline V gene lookup returns CDR1 MNHEY and CDR2 SVGAGI. The CDR3 loop reads CASSTTGTNYGYTF. The CDR3 DNA sequence: TGTGCCAGCAGTACGACAGGGACTAACTATGGCTACACCTTC.

CDR3 bases: TGTGCCAGCAGCCGAGTAACGGGACAGGGGGCGCTTTACTACGAGCAGTACTTC. It encodes CASSRVTGQGALYYEQYF. The chain links TRBV11-2 to TRBJ2-7; 12 bases map to TRBD1. Germline V gives CDR1 SGHAT, CDR2 FQNNGV. Trimming removed 5 bases from V and 3 bases from J; junction bases left unmatched: 14. The CDR3 is 18 amino acids.

The genes are TRBV12-3 or TRBV12-4 and TRBJ1-2; D is uncertain. The CDR3 covers 13 residues. The ends were cut back, 1 base at V and 6 bases at J, with 9 bases in the middle. The CDR3 coding sequence is TGTGCCAGCAGTTTAGGAAGGACTGATGGCTACACCTTC. It codes for CASSLGRTDGYTF.

V usage is TRBV13 and J usage is TRBJ1-6, with D tentatively TRBD1 (6 bases). Trimming took off 3 bases at V and 5 bases at J, with 8 bases between the two ends. The CDR3 runs 14 residues. Per germline, CDR1 PRHDT and CDR2 FYEKMQ (reference sequence). This chain's CDR3 is CASSLGADNSPLHF. The CDR3 region has the DNA TGTGCCAGCAGCTTGGGGGCTGATAATTCACCCCTCCACTTT.

This clone has only a few counts. The rearrangement joins TRBV6-2 or TRBV6-3 to TRBJ1-5; maybe TRBD1 (5 bases). V was trimmed by 6 bases and J by 8 bases, leaving 11 bases between them. This CDR3 has 12 residues. Germline V gene sequence: CDR1 MNHEY, CDR2 SVGEGT. CDR3 amino acids: CASSPQGKPQHF. CDR3 DNA sequence: TGTGCCAGCAGCCCTCAGGGAAAGCCCCAGCATTTT.

This chain joins TRBV6-1 and TRBJ1-3, with D unclear. The CDR3 has 15 amino acids. Trimming took 2 bases from V and 0 from J, leaving 8 bases between them. Germline CDR1 is MNHNS and CDR2 is SASEGT. In DNA form, the CDR3 reads TGTGCCAGCAGTGAACTAGGCAGCTCTGGAAACACCATATATTTT. It specifies CASSELGSSGNTIYF.

The chain recombines TRBV6-6 with TRBJ2-7, with a tentative D call TRBD2 (6 bases). The CDR3 is 14 residues long. Per germline, CDR1 MNHNY and CDR2 SVGAGI (reference sequence). V dropped 10 bases and J dropped 5 bases, with 21 bases sitting between them. CDR3 nucleotides: TGTGCCACCATGACCGGGACTTCACTTGACGAGCAGTACTTC. Translated, it gives CATMTGTSLDEQYF.

In its sample, this clone was seen a few times. This rearrangement joins TRBV29-1 to TRBJ2-7; D is undetermined. From germline, CDR1 is SQVTM and CDR2 ANQGSEA. The V end lost 1 base, the J end lost 10 bases, and 20 bases lay between the germline ends. The CDR3 is 14 amino acids. In DNA form, the CDR3 reads TGCAGCGTTGAAGGGCCGAAGCCTGGGGATCGTCAGTACTTC. Protein product: CSVEGPKPGDRQYF.

The chain links TRBV19 to TRBJ1-1; the match to TRBD1 covers 8 bases. CDR1 is LNHDA, CDR2 SQIVND, per germline (reference sequence). V trimming: 6 bases; J trimming: 4 bases; junction bases outside the gene matches: 10. This CDR3 comprises 15 residues. The CDR3 loop reads CASRHTGGGSTEAFF. DNA for the CDR3: TGTGCCAGTAGACATACAGGGGGGGGGAGCACTGAAGCTTTCTTT.

V usage is TRBV7-9 and J usage is TRBJ2-7; 10 positions agree with TRBD1. Trimming cost V 1 base and J 7 bases; bases outside gene matches: 7. CDR3 length equals 15 residues. Germline-derived CDR1 and CDR2 are SEHNR and FQNEAQ (reference sequence). This CDR3 reads CASSLGQGASGEQYF. In DNA form, the CDR3 reads TGTGCCAGCAGCTTAGGACAGGGGGCTTCTGGGGAGCAGTACTTC. Using reference TRBV7-9 and TRBJ2-7 for the parts outside the CDR3, the full variable domain is DTGVSQNPRHKITKRGQNVTFRCDPISEHNRLYWYRQTLGQGPEFLTYFQNEAQLEKSRLLSDRFSAERPKGSFSTLEIQRTEQGDSAMYLCASSLGQGASGEQYFGPGTRLTVT.

The J gene is TRBJ2-3, the V gene TRBV19; D not resolved. The CDR3 length is 13 residues. Germline values: CDR1 LNHDA, CDR2 SQIVND (reference sequence). The germline V and J ends were trimmed by 7 bases and 5 bases, with 13 bases remaining between them. The CDR3 coding sequence is TGTGCCAGTACGATGGGTGGGGTAGATACGCAGTATTTT. Translation: CASTMGGVDTQYF.

There are a few counts of this clone. The chain has TRBV6-2 or TRBV6-3 and TRBJ2-7; 11 nucleotides align to TRBD2. This CDR3 is built from 15 residues. Germline V gene lookup returns CDR1 MNHEY and CDR2 SVGEGT. The V segment lost 7 bases and the J segment 6 bases; nucleotides outside the gene matches: 11. The CDR3 reads CASNPLAGDSTEQYF. The CDR3 DNA is TGTGCCAGCAACCCACTAGCGGGAGATTCCACCGAGCAGTACTTC.

The J gene is TRBJ1-2, the V gene TRBV7-3; 9 nucleotides agree with TRBD1. The CDR3 is 13 residues long. J was trimmed by 8 bases and V by 2 bases; bases with no gene match: 3. Germline V gene sequence: CDR1 SGHTA, CDR2 FQGTGA. CDR3 region: CASSLGQGYGYTF. Here the CDR3 DNA reads TGTGCCAGCAGCTTAGGACAGGGGTACGGCTACACCTTC.

The chain carries TRBV10-3 and TRBJ2-5; TRBD2 aligns across 11 bases. This CDR3 has 12 residues. J gave up 4 bases and V 10 bases, and 2 bases lay outside the gene matches. Germline-derived CDR1 and CDR2 are ENHRY and SYGVKD. CDR3 protein: CATGLAGETQYF. CDR3 in DNA: TGTGCCACCGGACTAGCGGGAGAGACCCAGTACTTC.

This chain connects TRBV19 to TRBJ2-7; a weak D match, TRBD2 (7 bases). CDR3 length equals 13 residues. V lost 6 bases to trimming and J lost 5 bases, with 14 bases between them. CDR1 and CDR2 from the germline V gene are LNHDA and SQIVND (reference sequence). CDR3 sequence (DNA): TGTGCCAGTAGCTGGGCGGGGGCACACGAGCAGTACTTC. Residues: CASSWAGAHEQYF.

The rearrangement links TRBV9 to TRBJ2-1; D uncertain. The CDR3 is 15 amino acids. Germline V CDR1 and CDR2: SGDLS, YYNGEE. Trimming cost V 0 bases and J 9 bases, with 16 bases left between them. The CDR3 nucleotides are TGTGCCAGCAGCGTAGCCGTGTCGGGCTCCGGTGAGCAGTTCTTC. Its protein product is CASSVAVSGSGEQFF.

For this clone: A read error may produce the germline difference seen at one junction end. The rearrangement links TRBV29-1 to TRBJ2-7; 8 bases match TRBD2. The CDR3 extends over 17 amino acids. Germline V gene data show CDR1 as SQVTM and CDR2 as ANQGSEA. The CDR3 sequence: CSIESASASGHSYEQYF. CDR3 DNA sequence: TGCAGCATTGAAAGTGCTTCGGCTAGCGGGCACTCCTACGAGCAGTACTTC.

This chain joins TRBV10-3 and TRBJ2-1; tentatively, D is TRBD1 (5 bases). Germline V gene data show CDR1 as ENHRY and CDR2 as SYGVKD. The V and J ends lost 0 bases and 6 bases respectively, with 9 bases between them. CDR3 size: 14 residues. The DNA of the CDR3 is TGTGCCATCAGTGAGTCGGGGCTCTTCAATGAGCAGTTCTTC. Protein sequence: CAISESGLFNEQFF.

The V gene is TRBV7-8, the J gene TRBJ1-2, with 12 nucleotides matching TRBD1. V was clipped by 5 bases and J by 4 bases; unmatched bases: 11. Germline V gene lookup returns CDR1 SGHVS and CDR2 FQNEAQ. The CDR3 runs 17 residues. The CDR3 DNA is TGTGCCAGCAGCCCTGGGGAAGGGACAGGGGGCGCCTATGGCTACACCTTC. It specifies CASSPGEGTGGAYGYTF.

The rearrangement joins TRBV6-5 to TRBJ1-2; 10 nucleotides agree with TRBD1. J lost 7 bases, V lost 6 bases, and 5 bases had no gene match. Germline CDR1 is MNHEY and CDR2 is SVGAGI. CDR3 size: 13 residues. The CDR3 DNA sequence: TGTGCCAGCAGCGCAGACAGGGGGCCTGGCTACACCTTC. Translating it yields CASSADRGPGYTF.

The V call is TRBV10-2, the J call TRBJ2-5; tentative D call: TRBD1 (6 bases). The germline gives CDR1 WSHSY, CDR2 SAAADI. This CDR3 comprises 16 residues. Trimming stripped 0 bases from V and 1 base from J, with 12 bases between. CDR3 nucleotides: TGCGCCAGCAGTGAGTCCGGGCAGGGGCGCCAAGAGACCCAGTACTTC. It specifies CASSESGQGRQETQYF.

The J gene is TRBJ1-5, the V gene TRBV5-6; no clear D. This CDR3 is 13 amino acids long. CDR1 is SGHDT, CDR2 YYEEEE, per germline. Trimming took 2 bases from V and 7 from J, leaving 10 bases between them. For the CDR3, the DNA is TGTGCCAGCAGCTTAACCGGGAGCCAGCCCCAGCATTTT. Translating gives CASSLTGSQPQHF.

The V gene is TRBV30, the J gene TRBJ1-2; 7 bases are a match to TRBD1. The V segment lost 2 bases and the J segment 2 bases; nucleotides outside the gene matches: 8. The germline CDR1 and CDR2 sequences are GTSNPN and SVGIG (reference sequence). The CDR3 has 15 residues. The DNA of the CDR3 is TGTGCCTGGAGTAGGAGGACAGGCGGAAACTATGGCTACACCTTC. This sequence encodes CAWSRRTGGNYGYTF.